These T cell receptor beta chains were read from a single sample in a study of T cells in Graves' hyperthyroidism and ophthalmopathy. TCRdb ran MiXCR on the multiplex PCR reads and lists one entry per CDR3 protein. The repertoire holds fewer than 700,000 distinct CDR3 sequences, with roughly 15% as singletons. The source material was blood. These TCRs come from a woman under 30 with Graves' ophthalmopathy. The conserved cysteine and the conserved F or W are not part of the CDR3 here. D genes are given only for firm matches.

V: TRBV5-1; D: TRBD1; J: TRBJ1-6; CDR3: ASSLGDRVNSPLH
V: TRBV6-4; D: NA; J: TRBJ1-1; CDR3: ASSDSAGLTEAF
V: TRBV13; D: NA; J: TRBJ2-3; CDR3: ASSLTLALSTDTQY
V: TRBV30; D: TRBD1; J: TRBJ2-7; CDR3: AWSPGWDRGVDEQY
V: TRBV7-3; D: TRBD2; J: TRBJ2-7; CDR3: ASSPIAGGHYEQY
V: TRBV10-3; D: NA; J: TRBJ2-5; CDR3: AISGGQATQY
V: TRBV4-1; D: TRBD1; J: TRBJ2-2; CDR3: ASSTTGGGSGELF
V: TRBV11-1; D: NA; J: TRBJ2-5; CDR3: ASRDQQGRQETQY
V: TRBV20-1; D: TRBD1; J: TRBJ2-2; CDR3: SARTGGNTGELF
V: TRBV30; D: TRBD1; J: TRBJ1-6; CDR3: AWTGTGNENSPLH
V: TRBV28; D: NA; J: TRBJ1-5; CDR3: ASSWRADRQPQH
V: TRBV11-2; D: NA; J: TRBJ2-3; CDR3: ASSPGVRRDTQY
V: TRBV5-6; D: TRBD1; J: TRBJ1-2; CDR3: ASSRDQGVHGYT
V: TRBV27; D: NA; J: TRBJ1-6; CDR3: ASSFGKGPYNSPLH
V: TRBV9; D: TRBD2; J: TRBJ2-1; CDR3: ASSVYGTSTYNEQF
V: TRBV4-2; D: NA; J: TRBJ1-2; CDR3: ASSQVETNYGYT
V: TRBV29-1; D: NA; J: TRBJ1-2; CDR3: SVEDRVPKYGYT
V: TRBV9; D: NA; J: TRBJ2-1; CDR3: ASSVGVGGPYNEQF
V: TRBV18; D: NA; J: TRBJ2-3; CDR3: ASSPPIGGVVDTQY
V: TRBV6-1; D: TRBD2; J: TRBJ2-1; CDR3: ASSEAASGAPYNEQF
V: TRBV28; D: NA; J: TRBJ1-2; CDR3: ASSSGPSALANYGYT
V: TRBV28; D: TRBD1; J: TRBJ1-3; CDR3: ASTRQGFGNTIY
V: TRBV5-1; D: NA; J: TRBJ2-7; CDR3: ASSALGAGGTYEQY
V: TRBV2; D: TRBD2; J: TRBJ2-2; CDR3: ASTASGGYTGELF
V: TRBV19; D: NA; J: TRBJ2-1; CDR3: ASRVDSGSYNEQF
V: TRBV6-1; D: NA; J: TRBJ2-7; CDR3: ASSPTPLEQY
V: TRBV27; D: TRBD1; J: TRBJ1-6; CDR3: ASSPQRGRDSPLH
V: TRBV13; D: NA; J: TRBJ1-2; CDR3: ASSKGGSGSYGYT
V: TRBV27; D: TRBD1; J: TRBJ1-5; CDR3: ASSPRPGTGPGGQPQH
V: TRBV6-1; D: NA; J: TRBJ2-1; CDR3: ASNKEGSSYNEQF
V: TRBV12-3/TRBV12-4; D: NA; J: TRBJ1-2; CDR3: ASSYPGRMEDYGYT
V: TRBV4-1; D: NA; J: TRBJ2-1; CDR3: ASTSGGPSSYNEQF
V: TRBV25-1; D: NA; J: TRBJ1-2; CDR3: ASSELYFYT
V: TRBV7-2; D: TRBD2; J: TRBJ2-7; CDR3: ASRGGDEQY
V: TRBV6-5; D: NA; J: TRBJ1-2; CDR3: ASSYSFGDYGYT
V: TRBV5-8; D: NA; J: TRBJ2-1; CDR3: ASSLGGPNSYNEQF
V: TRBV20-1; D: TRBD1; J: TRBJ2-7; CDR3: SATADRGPTYEQY
V: TRBV6-1; D: NA; J: TRBJ2-5; CDR3: ASSRKGKTQY
V: TRBV6-1; D: NA; J: TRBJ1-1; CDR3: ASSDTGSEAF
V: TRBV28; D: NA; J: TRBJ2-7; CDR3: ASTPRWRAYEQY
V: TRBV27; D: NA; J: TRBJ2-7; CDR3: ASSALGGAPSSYEQY
V: TRBV6-1; D: NA; J: TRBJ2-1; CDR3: ASIRAVGSYNEQF
V: TRBV7-2; D: NA; J: TRBJ2-7; CDR3: ASSLSGTEPYEQY
V: TRBV9; D: TRBD1; J: TRBJ1-2; CDR3: ASSVRTGLSNGYT